This T cell receptor beta chain is drawn from a study of radiotherapy plus CTLA-4 blockade in lung cancer. Study at large: Objective responses were recorded in about a sixth of patients, with disease control recorded in about 30%.

Focal radiation and CTLA-4 blockade (ipilimumab) were tested in chemo-refractory metastatic non-small-cell lung cancer patients. Study-level points and caveats: In blood, tumor-derived TCR clones expanded after radiotherapy plus ipilimumab. Early shifts in blood T cell clones, with interferon-beta, reportedly predicted response best.

Assay: immunoSEQ multiplex PCR; the TCRdb copy retains only in-frame clones and omits some. Here the sample spans about 59,000 clones, 70% to 80% being singletons. CDR1 and CDR2 from the germline V gene are LNHDA and SQIVND (reference sequence). With V trimmed by 0 bases and J by 7 bases, 5 bases remained unmatched. This CDR3 contains 14 residues. Comments on this clone: Its antigen is still unknown.

This TCR was recovered from a human donor with non-small cell lung cancer whose response to radiotherapy plus ipilimumab could not be evaluated. The sample in question was peripheral blood, obtained from a patient treated with radiotherapy plus ipilimumab. The chain has TRBV19 and TRBJ2-7; 8 bases map to TRBD2. CDR3 DNA: TGTGCCAGTAGTATAGACGGGACTAGTGGAGAGCAGTACTTC. Amino acids: CASSIDGTSGEQYF.